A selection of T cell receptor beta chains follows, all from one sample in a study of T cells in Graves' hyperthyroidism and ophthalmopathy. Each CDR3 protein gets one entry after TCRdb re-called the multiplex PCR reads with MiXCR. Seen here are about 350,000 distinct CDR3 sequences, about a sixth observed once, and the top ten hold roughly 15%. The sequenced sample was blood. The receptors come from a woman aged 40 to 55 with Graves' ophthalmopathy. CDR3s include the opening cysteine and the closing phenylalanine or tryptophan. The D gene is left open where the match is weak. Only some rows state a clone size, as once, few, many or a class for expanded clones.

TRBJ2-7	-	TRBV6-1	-	CASNPPGVRSGEQYF	TGTGCCAGCAACCCACCCGGGGTAAGGAGCGGCGAGCAGTACTTC
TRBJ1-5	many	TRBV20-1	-	CSARDEGPKNQPQHF	TGCAGTGCTAGAGATGAGGGCCCGAAAAATCAGCCCCAGCATTTT
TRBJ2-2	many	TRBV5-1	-	CASRGMGSGGELFF	TGCGCCAGCAGAGGGATGGGGTCCGGCGGGGAGCTGTTTTTT
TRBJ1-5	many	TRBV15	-	CATSNSDGYSNQPQHF	TGTGCCACCAGCAATTCAGACGGGTATAGCAATCAGCCCCAGCATTTT
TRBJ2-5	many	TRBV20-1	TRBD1	CSAGKPKYTDRGFQETQYF	TGCAGTGCTGGGAAGCCAAAATATACGGACAGGGGTTTCCAAGAGACCCAGTACTTC
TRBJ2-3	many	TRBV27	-	CASSNRGRDTQYF	TGTGCCAGCAGTAATCGGGGGCGGGATACGCAGTATTTT
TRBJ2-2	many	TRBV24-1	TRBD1	CATSDPGQDTGELFF	TGTGCCACCAGTGACCCGGGACAGGACACCGGGGAGCTGTTTTTT
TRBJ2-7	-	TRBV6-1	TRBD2	CASRGAGGQLYEQYF	TGTGCCAGCAGGGGAGCGGGAGGTCAGCTATACGAGCAGTACTTC
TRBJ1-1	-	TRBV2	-	CASSVTPNTEAFF	TGTGCCAGCAGCGTTACACCGAACACTGAAGCTTTCTTT
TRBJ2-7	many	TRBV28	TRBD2	CASSRFSGNGYEQYF	TGTGCCAGCAGCCGATTTAGCGGGAACGGGTACGAGCAGTACTTC
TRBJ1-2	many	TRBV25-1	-	CASRAATTRNYGYTF	TGTGCCAGCAGAGCGGCTACAACTAGGAACTATGGCTACACCTTC
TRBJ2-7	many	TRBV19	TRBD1	CASSPSRTGSYEQYF	TGTGCCAGTAGTCCTTCCCGGACAGGCTCCTACGAGCAGTACTTC
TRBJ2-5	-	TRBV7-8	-	CASSPPAAEETQYF	TGTGCCAGCAGCCCCCCGGCAGCGGAAGAGACCCAGTACTTC
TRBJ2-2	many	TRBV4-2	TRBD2	CASSEQQTSGNTGELFF	TGTGCCAGCAGTGAACAGCAGACTAGCGGGAACACCGGGGAGCTGTTTTTT
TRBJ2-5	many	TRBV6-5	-	CASRSGAGETQYF	TGTGCCAGCAGATCCGGTGCAGGGGAGACCCAGTACTTC
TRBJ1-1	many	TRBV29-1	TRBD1	CSVVLGQQNTEAFF	TGCAGCGTCGTACTGGGACAGCAGAACACTGAAGCTTTCTTT
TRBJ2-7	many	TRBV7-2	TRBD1	CASSRRDRGVPEQHF	TGTGCCAGCAGCCGCCGGGACAGGGGAGTACCCGAGCAGCACTTC
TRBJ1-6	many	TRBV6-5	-	CASSLRDRNSPLHF	TGTGCCAGCAGTTTACGGGATAGGAATTCACCCCTCCACTTT
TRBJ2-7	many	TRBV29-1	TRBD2	CSVEVLAGVVREQYF	TGCAGCGTTGAAGTCCTAGCGGGAGTGGTTCGGGAGCAGTACTTC
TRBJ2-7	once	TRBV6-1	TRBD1	CASRGTGTEQYF	TGTGCCAGCCGGGGGACAGGGACCGAGCAGTACTTC
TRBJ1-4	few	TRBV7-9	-	CASSSGTTGPNEKLFF	TGTGCCAGCAGTTCAGGGACGACAGGCCCTAATGAAAAACTGTTTTTT
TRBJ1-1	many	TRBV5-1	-	CASSTGRGYTEAFF	TGCGCCAGCAGCACGGGACGCGGTTACACTGAAGCTTTCTTT
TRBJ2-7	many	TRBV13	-	CASSYSVGYEQYF	TGTGCCAGCAGCTATAGCGTGGGGTACGAGCAGTACTTC
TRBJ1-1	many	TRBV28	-	CASTPHIITEAFF	TGTGCCAGCACCCCCCATATAATTACCGAAGCTTTCTTT
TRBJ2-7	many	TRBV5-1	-	CASRKTATYEQYF	TGCGCCAGCAGGAAAACAGCTACCTACGAGCAGTACTTC
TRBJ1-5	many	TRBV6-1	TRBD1	CASSEAKKARQGYQPQHF	TGTGCCAGCAGTGAAGCGAAAAAGGCGAGACAGGGCTATCAGCCCCAGCATTTT
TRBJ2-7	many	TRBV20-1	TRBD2	CSARALAGGSYEQYF	TGCAGTGCTAGGGCCCTAGCGGGAGGCTCCTACGAGCAGTACTTC